This TCR beta chain was found in a study of radiation and T cells in renal cell carcinoma. Germline V CDR1 and CDR2: MNHEY, SVGAGI. The CDR3 contains 14 residues. Trimming left V 6 bases short and J 0 bases short, with 10 bases between. Generated by immunoSEQ multiplex PCR, the TCRdb table keeps only in-frame clones and is missing some. The sample shows more than 120,000 clones, about 88% of them seen only once. Time point here: blood 4 weeks post-SBRT, at nephrectomy. Treatment described: 15 Gy SBRT to primary tumor, nephrectomy 4 weeks later. Nephrectomy followed 15 Gy stereotactic body radiation by 4 weeks.

This clonotype was sampled from a woman between 50 and 59 years old with renal cell carcinoma. The source was blood, collected from a patient whose treatment included radiotherapy and nephrectomy. The rearrangement links TRBV6-5 to TRBJ2-3; D gene ambiguous. CDR3 sequence reads: CASSMYSSTDTQYF. DNA for the CDR3: TGTGCCAGCAGCATGTACTCTAGCACAGATACGCAGTATTTT.